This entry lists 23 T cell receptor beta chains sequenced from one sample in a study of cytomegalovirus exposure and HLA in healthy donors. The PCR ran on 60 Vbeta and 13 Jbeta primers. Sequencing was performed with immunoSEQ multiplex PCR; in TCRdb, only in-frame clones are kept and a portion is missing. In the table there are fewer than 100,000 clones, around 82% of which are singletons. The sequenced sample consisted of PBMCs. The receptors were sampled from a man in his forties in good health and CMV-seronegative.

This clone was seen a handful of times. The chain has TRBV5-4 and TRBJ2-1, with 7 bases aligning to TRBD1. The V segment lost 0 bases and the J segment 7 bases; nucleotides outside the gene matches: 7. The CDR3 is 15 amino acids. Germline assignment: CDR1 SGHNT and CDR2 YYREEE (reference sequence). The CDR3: CASSLARGQENEQFF. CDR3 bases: TGTGCCAGCAGCTTGGCCCGAGGACAGGAAAATGAGCAGTTCTTC. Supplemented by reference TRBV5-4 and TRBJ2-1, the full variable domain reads ETGVTQSPTHLIKTRGQQVTLRCSSQSGHNTVSWYQQALGQGPQFIFQYYREEENGRGNFPPRFSGLQFPNYSSELNVNALELDDSALYLCASSLARGQENEQFFGPGTRLTVL.

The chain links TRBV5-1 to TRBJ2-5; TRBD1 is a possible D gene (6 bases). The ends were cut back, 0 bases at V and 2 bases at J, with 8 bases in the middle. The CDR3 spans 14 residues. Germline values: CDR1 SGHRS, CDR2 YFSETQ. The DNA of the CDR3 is TGCGCCAGCAGCTTGGGGGGGACACAAGAGACCCAGTACTTC. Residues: CASSLGGTQETQYF.

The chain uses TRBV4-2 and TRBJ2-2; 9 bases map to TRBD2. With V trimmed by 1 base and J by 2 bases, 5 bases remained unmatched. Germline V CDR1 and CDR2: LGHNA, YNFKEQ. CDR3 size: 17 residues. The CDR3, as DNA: TGTGCCAGCAGCCAAGGGGGCCTAGCGGGAAACACCGGGGAGCTGTTTTTT. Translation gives CASSQGGLAGNTGELFF.

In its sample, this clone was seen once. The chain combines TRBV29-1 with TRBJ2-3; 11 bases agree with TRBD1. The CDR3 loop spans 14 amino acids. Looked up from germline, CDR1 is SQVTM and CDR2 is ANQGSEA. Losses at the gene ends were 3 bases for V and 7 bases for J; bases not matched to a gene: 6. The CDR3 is CSVDFGQGANTQYF. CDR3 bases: TGCAGCGTTGATTTTGGACAGGGGGCAAATACGCAGTATTTT.

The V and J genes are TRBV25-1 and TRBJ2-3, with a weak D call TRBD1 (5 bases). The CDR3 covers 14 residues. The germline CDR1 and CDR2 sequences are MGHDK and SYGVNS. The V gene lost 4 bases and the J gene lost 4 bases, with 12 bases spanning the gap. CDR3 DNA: TGTGCCAGCAGTGCTTCGACAGAGGCAGATACGCAGTATTTT. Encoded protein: CASSASTEADTQYF.

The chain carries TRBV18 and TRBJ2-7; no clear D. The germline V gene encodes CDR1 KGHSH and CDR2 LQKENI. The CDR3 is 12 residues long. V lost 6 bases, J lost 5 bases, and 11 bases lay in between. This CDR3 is CASSPNSDEQYF. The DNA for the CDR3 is TGTGCCAGCTCGCCGAACTCGGACGAGCAGTACTTC.

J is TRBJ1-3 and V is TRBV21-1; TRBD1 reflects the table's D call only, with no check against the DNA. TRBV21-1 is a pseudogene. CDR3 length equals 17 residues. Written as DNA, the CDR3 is TGTGCCAGCAGCGCCCCGGGACAGGGGCTTTCTGGAAACACCATATATTTT. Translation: CASSAPGQGLSGNTIYF.

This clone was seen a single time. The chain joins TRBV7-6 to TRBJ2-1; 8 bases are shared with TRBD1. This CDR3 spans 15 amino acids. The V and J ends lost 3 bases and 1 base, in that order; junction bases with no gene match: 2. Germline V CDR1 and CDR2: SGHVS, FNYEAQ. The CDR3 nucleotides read TGTGCCAGCAGCTTCCGGACAGGGTCCTACAATGAGCAGTTCTTC. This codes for CASSFRTGSYNEQFF.

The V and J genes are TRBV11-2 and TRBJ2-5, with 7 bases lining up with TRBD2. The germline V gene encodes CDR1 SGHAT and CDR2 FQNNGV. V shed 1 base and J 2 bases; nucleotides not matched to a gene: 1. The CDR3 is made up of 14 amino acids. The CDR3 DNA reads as TGTGCCAGCAGCTTAGGAGCGGGGCAAGAGACCCAGTACTTC. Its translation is CASSLGAGQETQYF.

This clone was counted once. CDR3 in DNA: TGCGCCAGCAGCTTGGCTAGGGGCCTCGAGCAGTACTTC. It encodes CASSLARGLEQYF. The chain has TRBV5-1 and TRBJ2-7; D might be TRBD1 (5 bases). The CDR3 has 13 residues. Trimming left V 0 bases short and J 6 bases short, with 10 bases between. The V gene's germline CDR1 is SGHRS and CDR2 YFSETQ.

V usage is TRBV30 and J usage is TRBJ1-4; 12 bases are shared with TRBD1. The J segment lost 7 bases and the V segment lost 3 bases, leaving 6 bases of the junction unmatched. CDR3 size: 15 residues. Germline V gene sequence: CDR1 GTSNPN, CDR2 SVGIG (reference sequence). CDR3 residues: CAWSHGTGGVEKLFF. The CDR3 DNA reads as TGTGCCTGGAGCCATGGGACAGGGGGCGTTGAAAAACTGTTTTTT. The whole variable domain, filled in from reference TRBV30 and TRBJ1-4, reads SQTIHQWPATLVQPVGSPLSLECTVEGTSNPNLYWYRQAAGRGLQLLFYSVGIGQISSEVPQNLSASRPQDRQFILSSKKLLLSDSGFYLCAWSHGTGGVEKLFFGSGTQLSVL.

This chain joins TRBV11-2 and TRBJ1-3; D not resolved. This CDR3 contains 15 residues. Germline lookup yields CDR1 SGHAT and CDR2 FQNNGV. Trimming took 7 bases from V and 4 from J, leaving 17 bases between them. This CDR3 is CASTPAGARGNTIYF. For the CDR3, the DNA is TGTGCCAGCACCCCGGCGGGCGCGAGGGGAAACACCATATATTTT.

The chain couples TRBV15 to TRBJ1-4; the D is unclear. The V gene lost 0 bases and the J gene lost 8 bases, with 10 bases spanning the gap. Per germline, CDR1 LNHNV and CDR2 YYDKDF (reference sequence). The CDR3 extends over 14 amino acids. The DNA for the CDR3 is TGTGCCACCAGCAGAGATCCCATTGGCGAAAAACTGTTTTTT. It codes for CATSRDPIGEKLFF.

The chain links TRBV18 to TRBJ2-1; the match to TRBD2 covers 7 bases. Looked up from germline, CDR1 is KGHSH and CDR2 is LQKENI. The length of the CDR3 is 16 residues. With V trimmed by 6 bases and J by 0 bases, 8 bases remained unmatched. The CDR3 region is CASSLKGGGSYNEQFF. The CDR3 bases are TGTGCCAGCTCCCTCAAGGGCGGGGGCTCCTACAATGAGCAGTTCTTC.

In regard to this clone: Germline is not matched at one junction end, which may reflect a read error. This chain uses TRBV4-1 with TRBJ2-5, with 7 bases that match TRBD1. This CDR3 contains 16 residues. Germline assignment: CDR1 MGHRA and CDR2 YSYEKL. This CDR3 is CASSQDEGAKQETQYF. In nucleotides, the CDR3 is TGTGCCAGCAGCCAAGACGAGGGGGCTAAACAAGAGACCCAGTACTTC.

Here the CDR3 reads CASTGDRPNTGELFF. The CDR3 coding sequence is TGTGCCAGCACGGGGGACAGGCCGAACACCGGGGAGCTGTTTTTT. The chain couples TRBV2 to TRBJ2-2; 8 bases are a match to TRBD1. Germline CDR1 is SNHLY and CDR2 is FYNNEI. V gave up 7 bases and J gave up 0 bases; unmatched junction bases: 4. The CDR3 extends over 15 amino acids.

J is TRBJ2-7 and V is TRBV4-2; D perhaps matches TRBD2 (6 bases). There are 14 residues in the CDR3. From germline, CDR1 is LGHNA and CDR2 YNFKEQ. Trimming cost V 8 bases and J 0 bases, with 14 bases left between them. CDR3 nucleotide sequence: TGTGCCAGCGGGGTCGGGGGAAGCTCCTACGAGCAGTACTTC. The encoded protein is CASGVGGSSYEQYF.

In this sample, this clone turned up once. The CDR3: CASSDSKLAGLTDTQYF. Written as DNA, the CDR3 is TGTGCCAGCAGTGACTCAAAATTAGCGGGATTAACAGATACGCAGTATTTT. V usage is TRBV6-4 and J usage is TRBJ2-3, with TRBD2 matching over 8 bases. The CDR3 is made up of 17 amino acids. Germline values: CDR1 MRHNA, CDR2 SNTAGT. After removal of 0 bases from V and 3 bases from J, the junction contained 8 bases not matched to a gene.

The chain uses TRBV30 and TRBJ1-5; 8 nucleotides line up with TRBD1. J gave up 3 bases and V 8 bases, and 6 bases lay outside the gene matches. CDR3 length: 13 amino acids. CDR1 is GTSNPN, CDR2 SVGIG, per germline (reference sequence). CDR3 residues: CAGGTGHNQPQHF. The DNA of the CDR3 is TGTGCCGGCGGGACAGGACACAATCAGCCCCAGCATTTT.

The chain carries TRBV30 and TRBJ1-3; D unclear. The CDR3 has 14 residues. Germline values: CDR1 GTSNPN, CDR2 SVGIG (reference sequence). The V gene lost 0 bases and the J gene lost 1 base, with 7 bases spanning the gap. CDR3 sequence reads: CAWSVTGSGNTIYF. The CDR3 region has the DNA TGTGCCTGGAGTGTTACGGGGTCTGGAAACACCATATATTTT. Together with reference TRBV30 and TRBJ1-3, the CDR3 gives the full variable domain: SQTIHQWPATLVQPVGSPLSLECTVEGTSNPNLYWYRQAAGRGLQLLFYSVGIGQISSEVPQNLSASRPQDRQFILSSKKLLLSDSGFYLCAWSVTGSGNTIYFGEGSWLTVV.

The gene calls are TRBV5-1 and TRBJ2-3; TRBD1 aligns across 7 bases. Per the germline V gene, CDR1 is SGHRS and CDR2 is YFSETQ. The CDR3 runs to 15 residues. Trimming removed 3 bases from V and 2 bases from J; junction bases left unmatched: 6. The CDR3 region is CASSSETGTTDTQYF. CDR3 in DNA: TGCGCCAGCAGCTCAGAGACAGGGACCACAGATACGCAGTATTTT.

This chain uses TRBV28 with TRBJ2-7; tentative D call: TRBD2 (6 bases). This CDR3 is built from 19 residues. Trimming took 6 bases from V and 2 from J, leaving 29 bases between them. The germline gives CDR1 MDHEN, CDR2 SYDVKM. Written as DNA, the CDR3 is TGTGCCAGCAGGAACTCTGTACTGCGGGACCTGATGCCCACCTACGAGCAGTACTTC. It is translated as CASRNSVLRDLMPTYEQYF.

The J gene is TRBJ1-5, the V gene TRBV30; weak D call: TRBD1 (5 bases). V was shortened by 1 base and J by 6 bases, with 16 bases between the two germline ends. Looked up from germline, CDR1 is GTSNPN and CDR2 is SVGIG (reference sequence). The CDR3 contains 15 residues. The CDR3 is CAWSARAGSAQPQHF. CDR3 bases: TGTGCCTGGAGTGCCAGGGCAGGTAGTGCTCAGCCCCAGCATTTT.